Below, 8 T cell receptor beta chains from the same sample are listed, as sequenced in a study of cytomegalovirus exposure and HLA in healthy donors (dated by TCRdb to about 2017). Library creation used the immunoSEQ multiplex PCR assay. For the multiplex PCR, a mixture combining 60 forward primers for TCR Vbeta segments and 13 reverse primers for TCR Jbeta segments was used. TCRdb limited this immuneACCESS table to in-frame rearrangements with V and J called. A share of clones is missing; checked studies link under half to unresolved V genes, and the rest is unexplained. Counted in this sample were a few hundred thousand clones; approximately 91% of them appeared once. The ten largest clones represent roughly 1.6% of the sample. The sequencing input was PBMCs. The receptors were sampled from a girl aged 2 to 9 in good health and CMV-seronegative.

The chain has TRBV6-6 and TRBJ2-3; 9 bases are a match to TRBD2. J gave up 5 bases and V 6 bases, and 6 bases lay outside the gene matches. This CDR3 is 14 amino acids long. In germline, CDR1 is MNHNY, CDR2 SVGAGI (reference sequence). DNA of the CDR3: TGTGCCAGCAGGATAGGACTAGCGATAGATACGCAGTATTTT. Translated, it gives CASRIGLAIDTQYF.

The CDR3 DNA sequence: TGTGCCAGCAATCCTGGACAGGGCGGGGGCTACACCTTC. Amino acid sequence: CASNPGQGGGYTF. This sequence joins TRBV27 and TRBJ1-2, with 8 bases aligning to TRBD1. CDR3 length: 13 residues. V dropped 7 bases and J dropped 8; count of bases not matched to a gene: 9. Germline CDR1 and CDR2: MNHEY and SMNVEV (reference sequence).

On this clone itself: One junction end disagrees with the germline gene, perhaps due to a read error. This chain's CDR3 is CASSLGQGWERYF. DNA of the CDR3: TGCGCCAGCAGCTTAGGACAGGGGTGGGAGCGGTACTTC. The V and J genes are TRBV5-1 and TRBJ2-7, with TRBD1 identical over 9 bases. Germline V gene data show CDR1 as SGHRS and CDR2 as YFSETQ. CDR3 length: 13 amino acids.

This clone was picked up one time. The gene calls are TRBV5-1 and TRBJ1-2, with 8 bases matching TRBD1. This CDR3 has 15 amino acids. With 0 bases clipped from V and 4 bases from J, the junction kept 5 bases outside the gene matches. Germline-derived CDR1 and CDR2 are SGHRS and YFSETQ. The CDR3 coding sequence is TGCGCCAGCAGCTTGGCTCGGCAGGGGGCCTATGGCTACACCTTC. Translated: CASSLARQGAYGYTF.

The chain carries TRBV6-6 and TRBJ2-7, with a tentative D call TRBD1 (6 bases). The V gene lost 7 bases and the J gene lost 5 bases, with 15 bases spanning the gap. The CDR3 extends over 13 amino acids. From germline, CDR1 is MNHNY and CDR2 SVGAGI (reference sequence). The CDR3 region has the DNA TGTGCCAGCAACTACGCAGGGGCCCACGAGCAGTACTTC. Its translation: CASNYAGAHEQYF.

V usage is TRBV9 and J usage is TRBJ2-2; 7 bases are shared with TRBD1. Trimming removed 3 bases from V and 2 bases from J; junction bases left unmatched: 10. Germline CDR1 is SGDLS and CDR2 is YYNGEE. The CDR3 length is 17 residues. DNA for the CDR3: TGTGCCAGCAGCGAGCCGGGACAGAATATTAACACCGGGGAGCTGTTTTTT. Amino acids: CASSEPGQNINTGELFF.

The chain uses TRBV5-6 and TRBJ2-1; D is unclear. There are 12 residues in the CDR3. V was shortened by 4 bases and J by 0 bases, with 2 bases between the two germline ends. Per germline, CDR1 SGHDT and CDR2 YYEEEE. The CDR3 loop is CASSLSYNEQFF. The CDR3 DNA sequence: TGTGCCAGCAGCCTCTCCTACAATGAGCAGTTCTTC.

CDR3 amino acids: CASSDGLAGLNTQYF. CDR3 nucleotide sequence: TGTGCCAGCAGCGACGGACTAGCGGGATTAAATACGCAGTATTTT. The chain has TRBV5-4 and TRBJ2-3, with 12 bases lining up with TRBD2. The V and J ends lost 4 bases and 7 bases, in that order; junction bases with no gene match: 7. Germline V CDR1 and CDR2: SGHNT, YYREEE (reference sequence). The CDR3 contains 15 residues.